The source of this T cell receptor (beta chain) is a study of T-cell reconstitution after alpha-beta-depleted transplantation in children. Trimming took 4 bases from V and 1 from J, leaving 13 bases between them. Germline values: CDR1 MGHRA, CDR2 YSYEKL. The CDR3 sequence is 15 residues long. This clonotype was counted a few times. Library preparation (for TCRbeta) was performed with unique molecular identifiers. TCRdb called the PCR reads again in MiXCR, with one record for every CDR3 protein. The sample lists hundreds of thousands of distinct CDR3 sequences, about 15% seen once, with 0.85% to 1.3% in the top ten.

This sequence originates from a human donor who donated a stem cell graft to a child with acute myeloid leukemia. Sequenced here: PBMCs from the stem cell graft donor, sampled from the stem cell graft. V and J are TRBV4-1 and TRBJ2-5, with D perhaps given as TRBD1 or TRBD2 (5 bases each). The CDR3 here is CASSPLQGPQETQYF. The CDR3 region has the DNA TGCGCCAGCAGCCCCCTTCAGGGACCCCAAGAGACCCAGTACTTC.